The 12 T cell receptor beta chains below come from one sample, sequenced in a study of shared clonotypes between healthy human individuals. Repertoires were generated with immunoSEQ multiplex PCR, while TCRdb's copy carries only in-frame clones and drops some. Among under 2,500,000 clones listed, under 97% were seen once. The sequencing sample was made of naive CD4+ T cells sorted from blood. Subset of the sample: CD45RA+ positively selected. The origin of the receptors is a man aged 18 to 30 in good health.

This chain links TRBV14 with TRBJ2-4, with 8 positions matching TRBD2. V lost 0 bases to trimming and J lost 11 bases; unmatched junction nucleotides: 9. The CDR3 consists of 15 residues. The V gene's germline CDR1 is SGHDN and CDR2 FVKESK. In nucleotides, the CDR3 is TGTGCCAGCAGCCAAGATCTGCGGGGGGAAACATTTCAGTACTTC. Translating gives CASSQDLRGETFQYF.

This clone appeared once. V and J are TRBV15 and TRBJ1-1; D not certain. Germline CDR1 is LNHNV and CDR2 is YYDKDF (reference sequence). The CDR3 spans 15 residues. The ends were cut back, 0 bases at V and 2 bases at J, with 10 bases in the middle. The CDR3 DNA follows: TGTGCCACCAGCAGAGACGGAGGGCCCAACACTGAAGCTTTCTTT. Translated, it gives CATSRDGGPNTEAFF.

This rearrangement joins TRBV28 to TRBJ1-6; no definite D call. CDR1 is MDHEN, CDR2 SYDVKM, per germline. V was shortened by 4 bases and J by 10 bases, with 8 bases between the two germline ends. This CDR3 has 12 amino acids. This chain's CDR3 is CASSYTASPLHF. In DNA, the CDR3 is TGTGCCAGCAGTTACACAGCCTCACCCCTCCACTTT.

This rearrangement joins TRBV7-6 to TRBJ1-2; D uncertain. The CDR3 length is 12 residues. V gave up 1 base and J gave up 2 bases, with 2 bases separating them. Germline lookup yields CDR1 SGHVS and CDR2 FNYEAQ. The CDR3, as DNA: TGTGCCAGCAGCTTAGACAACTATGGCTACACCTTC. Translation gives CASSLDNYGYTF. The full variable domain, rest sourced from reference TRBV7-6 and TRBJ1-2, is GAGVSQSPRYKVTKRGQDVALRCDPISGHVSLYWYRQALGQGPEFLTYFNYEAQQDKSGLPNDRFSAERPEGSISTLTIQRTEQRDSAMYRCASSLDNYGYTFGSGTRLTVV.

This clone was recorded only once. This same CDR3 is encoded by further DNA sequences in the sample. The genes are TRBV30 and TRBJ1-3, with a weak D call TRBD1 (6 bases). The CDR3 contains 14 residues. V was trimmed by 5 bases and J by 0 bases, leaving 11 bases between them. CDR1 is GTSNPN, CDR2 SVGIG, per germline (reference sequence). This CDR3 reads CAWSRGHSGNTIYF. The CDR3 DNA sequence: TGTGCCTGGTCTCGGGGACACTCTGGAAACACCATATATTTT.

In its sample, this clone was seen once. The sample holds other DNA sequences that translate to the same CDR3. CDR3 residues: CASSPGQGSYEQYF. CDR3 in DNA: TGCGCCAGCAGCCCCGGACAGGGTTCCTACGAGCAGTACTTC. V is TRBV5-1 and J is TRBJ2-7; 8 bases agree with TRBD1. From germline, CDR1 is SGHRS and CDR2 YFSETQ. Unmatched junction bases numbered 4, after V lost 4 bases and J lost 1 base. The CDR3 spans 14 residues. Using reference TRBV5-1 and TRBJ2-7 for the parts outside the CDR3, the full variable domain is KAGVTQTPRYLIKTRGQQVTLSCSPISGHRSVSWYQQTPGQGLQFLFEYFSETQRNKGNFPGRFSGRQFSNSRSEMNVSTLELGDSALYLCASSPGQGSYEQYFGPGTRLTVT.

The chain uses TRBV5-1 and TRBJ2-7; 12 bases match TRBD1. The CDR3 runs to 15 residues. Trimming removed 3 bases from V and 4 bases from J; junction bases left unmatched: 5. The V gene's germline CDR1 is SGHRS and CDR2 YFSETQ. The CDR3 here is CASSSGQGAVYEQYF. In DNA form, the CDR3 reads TGCGCCAGCAGCTCGGGACAGGGGGCCGTTTACGAGCAGTACTTC.

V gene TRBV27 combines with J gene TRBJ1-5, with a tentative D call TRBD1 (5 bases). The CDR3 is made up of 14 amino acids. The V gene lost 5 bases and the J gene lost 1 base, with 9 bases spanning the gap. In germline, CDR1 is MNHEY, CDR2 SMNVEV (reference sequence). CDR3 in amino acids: CASSGAASNQPQHF. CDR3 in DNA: TGTGCCAGCAGTGGGGCAGCCAGCAATCAGCCCCAGCATTTT.

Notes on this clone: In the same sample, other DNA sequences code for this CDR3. The CDR3 region is CASSPGLAGEQYF. The DNA for the CDR3 is TGTGCCAGCTCACCCGGACTAGCGGGCGAGCAGTACTTC. The chain links TRBV18 to TRBJ2-7; TRBD2 matches at 11 bases. The CDR3 has 13 amino acids. From germline, CDR1 is KGHSH and CDR2 LQKENI. The V gene end was trimmed by 3 bases and the J gene end by 6 bases; junction bases not matched to a gene: 1.

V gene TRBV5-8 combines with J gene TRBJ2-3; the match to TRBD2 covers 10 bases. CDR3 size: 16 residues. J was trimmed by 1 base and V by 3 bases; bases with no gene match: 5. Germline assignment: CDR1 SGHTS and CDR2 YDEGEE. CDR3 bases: TGTGCCAGCAGCTCCCGGACTAGCGGACGCACAGATACGCAGTATTTT. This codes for CASSSRTSGRTDTQYF.

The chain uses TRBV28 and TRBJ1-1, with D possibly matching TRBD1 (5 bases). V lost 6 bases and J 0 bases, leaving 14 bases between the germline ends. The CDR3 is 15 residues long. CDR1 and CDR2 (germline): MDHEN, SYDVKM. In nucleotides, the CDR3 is TGTGCCAGCAGCACCGAGGGACGTTTGAACACTGAAGCTTTCTTT. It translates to CASSTEGRLNTEAFF. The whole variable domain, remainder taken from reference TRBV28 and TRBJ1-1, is DVKVTQSSRYLVKRTGEKVFLECVQDMDHENMFWYRQDPGLGLRLIYFSYDVKMKEKGDIPEGYSVSREKKERFSLILESASTNQTSMYLCASSTEGRLNTEAFFGQGTRLTVV.

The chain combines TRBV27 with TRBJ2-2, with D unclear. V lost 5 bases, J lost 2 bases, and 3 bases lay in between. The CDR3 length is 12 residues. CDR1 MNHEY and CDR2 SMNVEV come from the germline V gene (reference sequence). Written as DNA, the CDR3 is TGTGCCAGCAGTAAAAACACCGGGGAGCTGTTTTTT. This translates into CASSKNTGELFF.